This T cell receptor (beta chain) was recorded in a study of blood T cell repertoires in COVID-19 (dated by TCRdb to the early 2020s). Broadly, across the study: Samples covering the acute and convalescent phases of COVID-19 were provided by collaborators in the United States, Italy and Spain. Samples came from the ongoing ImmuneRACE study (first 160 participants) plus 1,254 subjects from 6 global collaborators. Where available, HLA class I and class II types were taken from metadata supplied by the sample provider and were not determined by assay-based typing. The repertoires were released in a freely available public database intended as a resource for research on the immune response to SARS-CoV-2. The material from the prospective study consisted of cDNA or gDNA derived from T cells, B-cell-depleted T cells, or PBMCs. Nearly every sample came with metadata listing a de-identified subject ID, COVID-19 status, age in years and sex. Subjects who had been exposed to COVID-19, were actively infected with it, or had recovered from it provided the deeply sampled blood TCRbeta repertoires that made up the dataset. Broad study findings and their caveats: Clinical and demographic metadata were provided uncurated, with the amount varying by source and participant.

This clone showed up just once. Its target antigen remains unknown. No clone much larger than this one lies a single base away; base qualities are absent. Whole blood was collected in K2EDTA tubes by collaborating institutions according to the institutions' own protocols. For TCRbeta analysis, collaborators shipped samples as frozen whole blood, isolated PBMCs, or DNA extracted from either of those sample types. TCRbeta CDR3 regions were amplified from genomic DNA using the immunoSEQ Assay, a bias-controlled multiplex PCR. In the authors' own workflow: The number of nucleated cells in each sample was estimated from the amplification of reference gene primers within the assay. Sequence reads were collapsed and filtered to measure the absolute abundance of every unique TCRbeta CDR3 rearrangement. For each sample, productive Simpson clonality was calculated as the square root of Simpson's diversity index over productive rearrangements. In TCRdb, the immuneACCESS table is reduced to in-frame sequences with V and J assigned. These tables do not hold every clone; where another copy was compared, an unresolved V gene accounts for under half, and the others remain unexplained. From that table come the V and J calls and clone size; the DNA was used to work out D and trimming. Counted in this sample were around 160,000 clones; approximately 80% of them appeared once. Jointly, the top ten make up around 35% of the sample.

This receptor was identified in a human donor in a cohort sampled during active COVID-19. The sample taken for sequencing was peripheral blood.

The CDR3 is CAWSALGQGRAEAFF. The nucleotide sequence is TGTGCCTGGAGTGCCCTCGGACAGGGTCGGGCTGAAGCTTTCTTT. The chain uses TRBV30 and TRBJ1-1; 8 junctional bases match TRBD1. V has 1 base trimmed and J has 6 bases trimmed; junction bases matching no gene number 10. As encoded in the germline V gene (reference sequence), CDR1 is GTSNPN while CDR2 is SVGIG. The CDR3 holds 15 amino acids from the cysteine to the phenylalanine. Kept here is only the CDR3 DNA, which spans 45 bases and is read in frame from base 1.